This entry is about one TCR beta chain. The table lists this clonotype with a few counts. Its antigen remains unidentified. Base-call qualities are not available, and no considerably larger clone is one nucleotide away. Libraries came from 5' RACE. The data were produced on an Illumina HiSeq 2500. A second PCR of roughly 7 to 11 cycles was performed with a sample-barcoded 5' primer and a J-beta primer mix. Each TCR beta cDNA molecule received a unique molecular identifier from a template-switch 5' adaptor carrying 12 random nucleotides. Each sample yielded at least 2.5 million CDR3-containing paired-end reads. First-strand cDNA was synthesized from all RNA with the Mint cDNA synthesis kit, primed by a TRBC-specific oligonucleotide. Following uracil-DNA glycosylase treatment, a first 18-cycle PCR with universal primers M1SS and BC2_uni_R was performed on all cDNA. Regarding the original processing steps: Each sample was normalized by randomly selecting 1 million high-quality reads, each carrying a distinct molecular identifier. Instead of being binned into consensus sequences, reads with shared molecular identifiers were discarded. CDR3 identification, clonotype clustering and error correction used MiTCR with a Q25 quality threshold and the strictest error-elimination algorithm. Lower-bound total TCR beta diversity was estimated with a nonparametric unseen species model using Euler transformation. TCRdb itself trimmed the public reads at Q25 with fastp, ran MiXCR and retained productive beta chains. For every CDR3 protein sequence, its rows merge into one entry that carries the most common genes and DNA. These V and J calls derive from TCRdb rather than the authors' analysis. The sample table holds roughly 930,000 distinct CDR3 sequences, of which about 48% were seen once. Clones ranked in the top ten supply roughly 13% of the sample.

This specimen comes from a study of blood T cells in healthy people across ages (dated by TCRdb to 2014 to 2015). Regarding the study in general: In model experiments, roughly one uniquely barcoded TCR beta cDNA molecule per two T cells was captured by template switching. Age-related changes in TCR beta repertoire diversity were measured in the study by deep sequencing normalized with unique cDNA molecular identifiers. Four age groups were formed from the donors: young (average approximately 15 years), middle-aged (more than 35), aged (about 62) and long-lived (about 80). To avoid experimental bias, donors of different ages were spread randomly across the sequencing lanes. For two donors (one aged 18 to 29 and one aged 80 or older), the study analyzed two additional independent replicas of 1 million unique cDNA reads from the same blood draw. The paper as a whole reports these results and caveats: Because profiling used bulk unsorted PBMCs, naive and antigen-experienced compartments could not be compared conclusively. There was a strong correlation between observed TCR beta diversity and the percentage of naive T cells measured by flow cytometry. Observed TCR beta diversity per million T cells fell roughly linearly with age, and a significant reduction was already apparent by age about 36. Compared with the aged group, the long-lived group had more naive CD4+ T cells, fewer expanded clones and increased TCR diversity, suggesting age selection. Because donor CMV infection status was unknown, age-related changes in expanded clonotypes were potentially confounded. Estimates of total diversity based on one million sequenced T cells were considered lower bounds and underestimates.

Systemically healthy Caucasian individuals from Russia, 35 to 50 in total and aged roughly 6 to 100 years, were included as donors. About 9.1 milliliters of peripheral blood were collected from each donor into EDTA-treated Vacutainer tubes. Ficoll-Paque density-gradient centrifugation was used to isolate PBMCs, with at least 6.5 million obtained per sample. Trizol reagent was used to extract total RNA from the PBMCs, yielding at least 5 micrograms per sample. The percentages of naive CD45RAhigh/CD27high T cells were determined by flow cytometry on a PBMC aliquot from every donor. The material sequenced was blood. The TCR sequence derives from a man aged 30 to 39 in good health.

The CDR3 has the sequence CSASGGQGKETQYF. The bases are TGCAGTGCTAGTGGGGGACAGGGGAAAGAGACCCAGTACTTC. The rearrangement combines TRBV20-1 with TRBJ2-5, with 10 bases aligning to TRBD1. From the cysteine up to the phenylalanine, the CDR3 has a length of 14 residues. This entry keeps only the CDR3 DNA: 42 bases, framed from base 1. V is trimmed back by 3 bases and J by 3 bases, and the junction contains 4 bases that no gene match accounts for. Reading the germline V gene (reference sequence) gives CDR1 DFQATT and CDR2 SNEGSKA.